This T cell receptor (beta chain) is drawn from a study of blood T cells in healthy people across ages. Study-level results: The study found TCR beta diversity correlated strongly with naive T cell percentage.

Peripheral blood samples of around 9.5 milliliters were drawn from each donor. Extracted total RNA amounted to at least 6 micrograms for each sample. In regard to this clonotype: Its antigen is currently unknown.

The use of a sample-barcoded 5' primer and a J-beta primer mix characterized a second PCR of roughly 6 to 11 cycles. Each CDR3 protein is one row after TCRdb ran MiXCR on the 5' RACE reads. The sample carries over 600,000 distinct CDR3 sequences, 21% recorded once. The CDR3 extends over 15 amino acids. Germline V CDR1 and CDR2: MNHEY, SVGEGT. V was trimmed by 2 bases and J by 12 bases, leaving 22 bases between them. The sequencing input was blood. The rearrangement joins TRBV6-2 or TRBV6-3 to TRBJ1-1; D may be TRBD1 (5 bases). This TCR came from a man aged 65 to 85 in good health. CDR3 DNA: TGTGCCAGCAGTTACGTGGGGCCAGGAGAAAGTAAGCCTTTCTTT. As protein: CASSYVGPGESKPFF.